Detailed here is one TCR beta chain. Its antigen is undetermined. Sequenced by immunoSEQ multiplex PCR; TCRdb stores in-frame clones only, minus some. The data contain over 40,000 clones, almost 85% of them seen just once; the ten biggest clones take up under 5.5%. This sample was included in a study of OX40 agonist ivuxolimab in advanced cancers. Study conclusions and caveats: Among the lowest peripheral clonal expansion occurred in 0.1-3.0 mg/kg partial responders. Average numbers of expanded clones were greater in CD8+ T cells than in CD4+.

The CDR3 totals 15 residues. CDR1 and CDR2 (germline): LNHDA, SQIVND (reference sequence). The V and J ends lost 4 bases and 0 bases respectively, with 7 bases between them. This TCR was sampled from an adult with an advanced solid tumor such as melanoma, head and neck, liver or kidney cancer. This specimen was CD4+ or CD8+ T cells sorted from blood, taken in a trial of the OX40 agonist ivuxolimab. The V and J genes are TRBV19 and TRBJ1-6; D not resolved. CDR3 amino acids: CASSSRSSYNSPLHF. The DNA of the CDR3 is TGTGCCAGTAGTAGCAGGAGCTCCTATAATTCACCCCTCCACTTT.